The next 15 T cell receptor beta chains were all read from a single sample in a study of blood T cell repertoires in COVID-19. The protocol was immunoSEQ multiplex PCR, while the TCRdb copy is restricted to in-frame clones and leaves out a portion. The sample lists roughly 190,000 clones; less than 95% were seen once. Sequencing was done on a sample of peripheral blood. The receptors originated from a man aged 25-40 years with COVID-19, enrolled during active disease.

V usage is TRBV11-2 and J usage is TRBJ1-2; TRBD1 matches 9 bases. V dropped 0 bases and J dropped 2; count of bases not matched to a gene: 7. Germline values: CDR1 SGHAT, CDR2 FQNNGV. CDR3 length: 17 residues. CDR3 sequence reads: CASSLDEGQGLNYGYTF. CDR3 coding DNA: TGTGCCAGCAGCTTAGATGAGGGACAGGGACTCAACTATGGCTACACCTTC.

The rearrangement links TRBV19 to TRBJ1-1; D is unresolved. Germline V lookup: CDR1 LNHDA, CDR2 SQIVND (reference sequence). Trimming shortened V by 1 base and J by 1 base, and 10 bases separated the two germline ends. This CDR3 region has 15 residues. CDR3: CASSIVWQANTEAFF. The CDR3 bases are TGTGCCAGTAGTATAGTGTGGCAGGCGAACACTGAAGCTTTCTTT.

The chain links TRBV19 to TRBJ1-5, with 9 bases lining up with TRBD1. This CDR3 has 15 residues. Looked up from germline, CDR1 is LNHDA and CDR2 is SQIVND (reference sequence). Trimming took 5 bases from V and 6 from J; bases not matched to a gene: 8. The CDR3 nucleotides read TGTGCCAGTAGTCCAGGGGACAGGGCTCTTCAGCCCCAGCATTTT. Protein: CASSPGDRALQPQHF.

The chain links TRBV7-9 to TRBJ1-2; 8 bases map to TRBD1. CDR3 length equals 15 residues. With V trimmed by 5 bases and J by 2 bases, 7 bases remained unmatched. In germline, CDR1 is SEHNR, CDR2 FQNEAQ (reference sequence). The CDR3, as DNA: TGTGCCAGCAGCAAACTCGGACAGGGCAACTATGGCTACACCTTC. It specifies CASSKLGQGNYGYTF.

V gene TRBV5-1 combines with J gene TRBJ1-4; no clear D gene. The CDR3 is 16 residues long. In germline, CDR1 is SGHRS, CDR2 YFSETQ. The V and J ends lost 3 bases and 5 bases respectively, with 17 bases between them. The CDR3 loop is CASSSQGLETNEKLFF. The CDR3 coding sequence is TGCGCCAGCAGCTCACAAGGACTGGAGACAAATGAAAAACTGTTTTTT.

This clone was recorded only once. J is TRBJ2-3 and V is TRBV11-1; possible D gene TRBD2, 6 bases. The CDR3 has 15 residues. V was cut by 0 bases and J by 6 bases, with 13 bases left in between. Germline values: CDR1 SGHAT, CDR2 FQDESV (reference sequence). CDR3 in amino acids: CASSLAGGSPDTQYF. In nucleotides, the CDR3 is TGTGCCAGCAGCTTAGCGGGAGGCTCCCCCGATACGCAGTATTTT.

The V call is TRBV5-1, the J call TRBJ1-1, with D maybe TRBD1 (6 bases). CDR3 length: 13 residues. CDR1 SGHRS and CDR2 YFSETQ come from the germline V gene. V lost 3 bases, J lost 8 bases, and 14 bases lay in between. CDR3 sequence reads: CASSSSTGIEAFF. Written as DNA, the CDR3 is TGCGCCAGCAGCTCATCGACAGGCATAGAAGCTTTCTTT.

V is TRBV19 and J is TRBJ1-1, with D perhaps TRBD1 (6 bases). This CDR3 has 14 residues. Germline-derived CDR1 and CDR2 are LNHDA and SQIVND (reference sequence). V shed 5 bases and J shed 6 bases, with 16 bases lying between them. The chain's CDR3 is CASSLGGGLAEAFF. The CDR3, as DNA: TGTGCCAGTAGTCTGGGTGGGGGCTTGGCTGAAGCTTTCTTT.

This chain joins TRBV10-3 and TRBJ1-5, with a possible D match to TRBD1 (5 bases). The CDR3 loop spans 19 amino acids. In germline, CDR1 is ENHRY, CDR2 SYGVKD. The ends were cut back, 3 bases at V and 0 bases at J, with 21 bases in the middle. Written as DNA, the CDR3 is TGTGCCATCAGTGATTACGCAGGCAGGGTTGGGGATAGCAATCAGCCCCAGCATTTT. It encodes CAISDYAGRVGDSNQPQHF.

This clone was observed a few times. This chain connects TRBV5-4 to TRBJ2-2; TRBD2 agrees at 8 bases. This CDR3 comprises 17 residues. The J segment lost 4 bases and the V segment lost 0 bases, leaving 8 bases of the junction unmatched. Germline CDR1 reads SGHNT; CDR2 reads YYREEE (reference sequence). CDR3 loop: CASSLDVGGGPTGELFF. Written as DNA, the CDR3 is TGTGCCAGCAGCTTGGATGTGGGCGGGGGGCCCACCGGGGAGCTGTTTTTT.

This chain uses TRBV7-2 with TRBJ2-3, with 12 bases identical to TRBD2. Looked up from germline, CDR1 is SGHTA and CDR2 is FQGNSA. The CDR3 consists of 16 residues. V dropped 5 bases and J dropped 4; count of bases not matched to a gene: 7. The CDR3 DNA sequence: TGTGCCAGCAGCCCCTGGACTAGCGGGGTATCAGATACGCAGTATTTT. Translating gives CASSPWTSGVSDTQYF.

The chain combines TRBV28 with TRBJ2-5, with a possible D match to TRBD2 (7 bases). This CDR3 comprises 14 residues. Germline V gives CDR1 MDHEN, CDR2 SYDVKM. V shed 3 bases and J shed 3 bases, with 11 bases lying between them. Here the CDR3 DNA reads TGTGCCAGCAGTTTCGGGGGGCTTGAAGAGACCCAGTACTTC. The encoded protein is CASSFGGLEETQYF.

The chain uses TRBV5-4 and TRBJ2-3; a weak D match, TRBD1 (6 bases). V lost 10 bases to trimming and J lost 2 bases, with 14 bases between them. The CDR3 is 13 amino acids. From germline, CDR1 is SGHNT and CDR2 YYREEE (reference sequence). This CDR3 is CAASTGFTDTQYF. The DNA of the CDR3 is TGTGCCGCAAGCACAGGGTTCACAGATACGCAGTATTTT.

CDR3 sequence (DNA): TGTGCCAGCAGCCGGATGGCAGGGGATTTCATCTATGGCTACACCTTC. Its translation is CASSRMAGDFIYGYTF. The chain uses TRBV7-9 and TRBJ1-2; tentative D call: TRBD1 (6 bases). V dropped 5 bases and J dropped 4 bases, with 20 bases sitting between them. Germline CDR1 and CDR2: SEHNR and FQNEAQ (reference sequence). This CDR3 has 16 residues.

J is TRBJ1-2 and V is TRBV6-5; the match to TRBD1 covers 10 bases. The CDR3 runs to 15 residues. CDR1 and CDR2 from the germline V gene are MNHEY and SVGAGI. V lost 5 bases and J lost 5; bases outside the gene matches: 8. The chain's CDR3 is CASSQTGGAKYGYTF. DNA for the CDR3: TGTGCCAGCAGTCAGACAGGGGGCGCGAAGTATGGCTACACCTTC.